The 19 T cell receptor beta chains presented below share a single source sample, sequenced in a study of blood T cell repertoires in COVID-19. The protocol was immunoSEQ multiplex PCR, while the TCRdb copy is restricted to in-frame clones and leaves out a portion. The sample contains around 200,000 clones, approximately 86% of which appear only once. The sequenced material came from peripheral blood. All receptors derive from a young woman with COVID-19, enrolled during active disease.

V usage is TRBV29-1 and J usage is TRBJ2-5; 7 nucleotides line up with TRBD2. Germline-derived CDR1 and CDR2 are SQVTM and ANQGSEA. The ends lost 4 bases at V and 1 base at J; junction bases unmatched: 3. The CDR3 sequence is 13 residues long. This CDR3 is CSVAGTIQETQYF. The CDR3, as DNA: TGCAGCGTTGCCGGGACTATCCAAGAGACCCAGTACTTC.

The chain combines TRBV24-1 with TRBJ2-5, with D perhaps TRBD2 (7 bases). V was shortened by 4 bases and J by 5 bases, with 16 bases between the two germline ends. The CDR3 has 15 amino acids. Germline V gene sequence: CDR1 KGHDR, CDR2 SFDVKD. The CDR3 region is CATSEPRGAGETQYF. The CDR3, as DNA: TGTGCCACCAGTGAACCCCGGGGGGCTGGGGAGACCCAGTACTTC.

This clone is a singleton in its sample. This sequence joins TRBV29-1 and TRBJ2-3; D is perhaps TRBD2 (6 bases). This CDR3 has 16 residues. In germline, CDR1 is SQVTM, CDR2 ANQGSEA. The V end was cut by 4 bases, the J end by 2 bases, with 19 bases between. The CDR3 bases are TGCAGCGTTGCTGGGACTTTAGAGGGAGACACAGATACGCAGTATTTT. As protein: CSVAGTLEGDTDTQYF.

The chain links TRBV6-2 or TRBV6-3 to TRBJ1-5; tentative D call: TRBD1 (5 bases). Germline V CDR1 and CDR2: MNHEY, SVGEGT. With 2 bases removed from V and 7 bases from J, the gap between germline ends came to 15 bases. The CDR3 length is 15 residues. In nucleotides, the CDR3 is TGTGCCAGCAGTTACGAAGGGGAGGGATGGCAGCCCCAGCATTTT. It is translated as CASSYEGEGWQPQHF.

The chain is built from TRBV3-1 (or the pseudogene TRBV3-2) and TRBJ2-1; D unresolved. The CDR3 contains 9 residues. The V end was cut by 11 bases, the J end by 10 bases, with 9 bases between. CDR1 is LGHDT, CDR2 YNNKEL, per germline (reference sequence). The CDR3: CAVIREQFF. DNA of the CDR3: TGTGCCGTAATACGGGAGCAGTTCTTC.

This clone was seen only once. CDR3 protein: CASRPGLTYEQYF. In DNA form, the CDR3 reads TGTGCCAGCAGACCGGGACTTACCTACGAGCAGTACTTC. The chain recombines TRBV11-2 with TRBJ2-7; weak D call: TRBD2 (6 bases). This CDR3 contains 13 residues. Germline-derived CDR1 and CDR2 are SGHAT and FQNNGV. Trimming cost V 6 bases and J 2 bases, with 11 bases left between them.

This clone turned up a few times. The chain has TRBV6-1 and TRBJ1-1, with 9 bases aligning to TRBD1. Trimming removed 4 bases from V and 1 base from J; junction bases left unmatched: 10. Per germline, CDR1 MNHNS and CDR2 SASEGT. The CDR3 runs to 17 residues. The CDR3 sequence is CASSGTGTGLRNTEAFF. Here the CDR3 DNA reads TGTGCCAGCAGTGGTACCGGGACAGGGCTCAGGAACACTGAAGCTTTCTTT.

The V call is TRBV7-8, the J call TRBJ1-5; TRBD1 is a possible D gene (5 bases). The CDR3 contains 17 residues. Looked up from germline, CDR1 is SGHVS and CDR2 is FQNEAQ. The ends were cut back, 3 bases at V and 0 bases at J, with 15 bases in the middle. The CDR3 DNA reads TGTGCCAGCAGCTTCTTCGGCGGGGGATATAGCAATCAGCCCCAGCATTTT. Protein sequence: CASSFFGGGYSNQPQHF.

The gene calls are TRBV27 and TRBJ2-1, with D hard to call. The CDR3 has 11 amino acids. CDR1 and CDR2 from the germline V gene are MNHEY and SMNVEV (reference sequence). V lost 3 bases to trimming and J lost 8 bases, with 5 bases between them. As DNA, the CDR3 is TGTGCCAGCAGTTTCAGCGATGAGCAGTTCTTC. As protein: CASSFSDEQFF.

The DNA for the CDR3 is TGTGCCAGCAGCTCCGGTACTAGCGGGGGGGCGTCCTACAATGAGCAGTTCTTC. Translated: CASSSGTSGGASYNEQFF. V and J are TRBV11-2 and TRBJ2-1; 13 bases align to TRBD2. V was clipped by 4 bases and J by 1 base; unmatched bases: 7. The CDR3 spans 18 residues. Germline lookup yields CDR1 SGHAT and CDR2 FQNNGV.

The V and J genes are TRBV6-2 or TRBV6-3 and TRBJ1-6; possible D gene TRBD1, 6 bases. The V end was cut by 0 bases, the J end by 7 bases, with 10 bases between. Germline V gene data show CDR1 as MNHEY and CDR2 as SVGEGT. The CDR3 extends over 15 amino acids. The CDR3 loop reads CASSYSTQGNSPLHF. CDR3 DNA: TGTGCCAGCAGTTACTCAACGCAGGGGAATTCACCCCTCCACTTT.

This chain uses TRBV2 with TRBJ1-5; possibly TRBD1 for D (5 bases). V lost 6 bases and J lost 7, with 13 bases in between. Germline assignment: CDR1 SNHLY and CDR2 FYNNEI. The CDR3 has 13 residues. CDR3 residues: CASSEMGGQPQHF. The CDR3 region has the DNA TGTGCCAGCAGCGAGATGGGGGGACAGCCCCAGCATTTT. Together with reference TRBV2 and TRBJ1-5, the CDR3 gives the full variable domain: EPEVTQTPSHQVTQMGQEVILRCVPISNHLYFYWYRQILGQKVEFLVSFYNNEISEKSEIFDDQFSVERPDGSNFTLKIRSTKLEDSAMYFCASSEMGGQPQHFGDGTRLSIL.

The chain couples TRBV28 to TRBJ2-5, with 10 nucleotides matching TRBD1. The V gene's germline CDR1 is MDHEN and CDR2 SYDVKM. After removal of 3 bases from V and 10 bases from J, the junction contained 11 bases not matched to a gene. The CDR3 runs to 15 residues. The CDR3 nucleotides are TGTGCCAGCAGTTTCCCGACGACAGGGGGCATGGGCCAGTACTTC. Protein sequence: CASSFPTTGGMGQYF. The variable domain in full, with the rest retrieved from reference TRBV28 and TRBJ2-5, is DVKVTQSSRYLVKRTGEKVFLECVQDMDHENMFWYRQDPGLGLRLIYFSYDVKMKEKGDIPEGYSVSREKKERFSLILESASTNQTSMYLCASSFPTTGGMGQYFGPGTRLLVL.

This clone showed up just once. The chain recombines TRBV7-7 with TRBJ2-2, with TRBD2 identical over 7 bases. The CDR3 is 15 residues long. In germline, CDR1 is SSHAT, CDR2 FNYEAQ (reference sequence). V shed 2 bases, J shed 7 bases, and the junction held 7 bases outside the gene matches. This CDR3 is CASSLLRGGGGELFF. Here the CDR3 DNA reads TGTGCCAGCAGCTTACTACGCGGCGGGGGCGGGGAGCTGTTTTTT.

The chain employs TRBV5-1 and TRBJ1-1, with 7 positions matching TRBD1. The trim removed 0 bases at V and 4 bases at J, leaving 3 bases unmatched. Germline V gene lookup returns CDR1 SGHRS and CDR2 YFSETQ. The CDR3 has 14 residues. The CDR3 sequence is CASSLGTGITEAFF. The CDR3 coding sequence is TGCGCCAGCAGCTTGGGGACAGGCATCACTGAAGCTTTCTTT.

Only one count was recorded for this clone. The V gene is TRBV29-1, the J gene TRBJ1-2; 9 bases map to TRBD1. CDR1 SQVTM and CDR2 ANQGSEA come from the germline V gene. The CDR3 runs to 13 residues. Trimming cost V 4 bases and J 2 bases; bases outside gene matches: 2. This chain's CDR3 is CSVAGTGNYGYTF. The CDR3, as DNA: TGCAGCGTTGCCGGGACAGGGAACTATGGCTACACCTTC.

This chain joins TRBV30 and TRBJ1-2, with a possible D match to TRBD1 (6 bases). This CDR3 comprises 14 residues. CDR1 and CDR2 (germline): GTSNPN, SVGIG (reference sequence). The V end lost 8 bases, the J end lost 2 bases, and 18 bases lay between the germline ends. The CDR3 region has the DNA TGTGCCCAGGGGCGGGCAGAAGGGAACTATGGCTACACCTTC. Protein: CAQGRAEGNYGYTF.

The chain joins TRBV6-2 or TRBV6-3 to TRBJ2-7; tentative D call: TRBD1 (6 bases). This CDR3 is built from 15 residues. V dropped 0 bases and J dropped 3 bases, with 12 bases sitting between them. Germline assignment: CDR1 MNHEY and CDR2 SVGEGT. The CDR3 bases are TGTGCCAGCAGTTACTCCCCGGGACATAACTACGAGCAGTACTTC. This encodes CASSYSPGHNYEQYF.

The chain recombines TRBV5-1 with TRBJ1-4; D call uncertain. CDR3 length equals 15 residues. Germline V gives CDR1 SGHRS, CDR2 YFSETQ. Trimming removed 0 bases at V and 0 bases at J, with 6 bases between. CDR3 residues: CASSLAEATNEKLFF. In DNA, the CDR3 is TGCGCCAGCAGCTTGGCAGAGGCAACTAATGAAAAACTGTTTTTT.